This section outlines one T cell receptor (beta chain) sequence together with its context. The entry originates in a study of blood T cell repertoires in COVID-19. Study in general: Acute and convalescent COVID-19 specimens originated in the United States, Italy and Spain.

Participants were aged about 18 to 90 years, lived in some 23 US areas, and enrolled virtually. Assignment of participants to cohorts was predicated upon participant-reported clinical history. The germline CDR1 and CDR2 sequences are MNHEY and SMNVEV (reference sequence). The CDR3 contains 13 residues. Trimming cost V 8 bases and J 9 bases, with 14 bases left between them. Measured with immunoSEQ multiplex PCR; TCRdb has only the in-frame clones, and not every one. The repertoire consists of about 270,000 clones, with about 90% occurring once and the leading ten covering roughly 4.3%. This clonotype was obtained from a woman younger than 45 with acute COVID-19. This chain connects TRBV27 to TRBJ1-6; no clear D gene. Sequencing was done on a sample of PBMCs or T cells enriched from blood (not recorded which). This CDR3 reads CASGTTPSSPLHF. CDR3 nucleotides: TGTGCCAGCGGTACGACACCTTCTTCACCCCTCCACTTT.